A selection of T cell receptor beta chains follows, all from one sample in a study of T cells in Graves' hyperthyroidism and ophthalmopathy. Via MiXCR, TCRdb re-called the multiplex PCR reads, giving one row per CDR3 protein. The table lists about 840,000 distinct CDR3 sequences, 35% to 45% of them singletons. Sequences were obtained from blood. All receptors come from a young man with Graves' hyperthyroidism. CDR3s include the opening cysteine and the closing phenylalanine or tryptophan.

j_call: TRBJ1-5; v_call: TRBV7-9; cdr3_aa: CASSLGWESGSNQPQHF
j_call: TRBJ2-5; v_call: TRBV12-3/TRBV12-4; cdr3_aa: CASSNSGGAGETQYF
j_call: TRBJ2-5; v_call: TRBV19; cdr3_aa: CASSLDGAGGVQGETQYF
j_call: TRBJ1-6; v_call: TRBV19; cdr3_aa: CASSIKGRNYGHF
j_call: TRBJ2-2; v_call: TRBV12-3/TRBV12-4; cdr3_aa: CASYYRGTNTGELFF
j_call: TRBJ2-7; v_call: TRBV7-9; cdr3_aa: CASSLGWETNEQYF
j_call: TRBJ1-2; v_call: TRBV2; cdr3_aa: CASSENRQGGDYGYTF
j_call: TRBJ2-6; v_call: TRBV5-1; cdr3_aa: CASAPGDSGANVLTF
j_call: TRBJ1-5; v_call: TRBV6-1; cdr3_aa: CASSGGQGKQPQHF
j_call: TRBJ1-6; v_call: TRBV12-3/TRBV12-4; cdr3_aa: CASSLRQALNSPLHF
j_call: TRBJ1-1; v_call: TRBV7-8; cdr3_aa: CASSQDSLLEDYDMNTEAFF
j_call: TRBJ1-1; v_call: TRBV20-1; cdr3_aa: CSARDWVEAFF
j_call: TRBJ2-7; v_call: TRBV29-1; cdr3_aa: CSVEDQGCGYEQYF
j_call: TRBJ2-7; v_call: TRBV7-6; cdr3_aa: CASSLEGTLTRQYF
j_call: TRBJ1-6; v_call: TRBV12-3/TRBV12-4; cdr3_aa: CASSYNPGIMINSPLHF
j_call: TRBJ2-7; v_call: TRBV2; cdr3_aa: CASSPFSGASYEQYF
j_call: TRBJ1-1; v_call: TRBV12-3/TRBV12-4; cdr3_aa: CASSRGNRGGDEAFF
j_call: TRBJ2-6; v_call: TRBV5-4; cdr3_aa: CASSQEARTGSTGANVLTF
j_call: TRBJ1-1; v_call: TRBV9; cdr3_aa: CASSATGREGLDTEAFF
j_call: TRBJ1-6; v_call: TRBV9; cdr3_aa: CASNKGSSYNSPLHF
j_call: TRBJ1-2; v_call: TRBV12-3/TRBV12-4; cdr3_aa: CASSLGDSYGYTF
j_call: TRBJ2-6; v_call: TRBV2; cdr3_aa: CASSVGTGANVLTF
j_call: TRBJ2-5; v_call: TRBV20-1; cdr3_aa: CSARDLTETQYF